These 26 T cell receptor beta chains came from one sample sequenced in a study of blood T cell repertoires in COVID-19. Using immunoSEQ multiplex PCR, the repertoire was profiled, and TCRdb retains in-frame clones only, with some absent. The table shows about 16,000 clones, with roughly 89% occurring only once. The source material was peripheral blood. Receptors were obtained from a man in his fifties or sixties with acute or convalescent COVID-19.

The chain carries TRBV27 and TRBJ1-1, with TRBD1 identical over 8 bases. The V gene's germline CDR1 is MNHEY and CDR2 SMNVEV (reference sequence). V gave up 5 bases and J gave up 0 bases; unmatched junction bases: 11. There are 17 residues in the CDR3. CDR3 region: CASSPARTGQVNTEAFF. Written as DNA, the CDR3 is TGTGCCAGCAGTCCCGCGAGGACAGGGCAAGTGAACACTGAAGCTTTCTTT.

This chain links TRBV6-5 with TRBJ1-2; weak D call: TRBD1 (5 bases). V was clipped by 4 bases and J by 8 bases, with 14 bases between them. Germline V lookup: CDR1 MNHEY, CDR2 SVGAGI. This CDR3 region has 13 residues. Here the CDR3 reads CASSSGSWRGYTF. For the CDR3, the DNA is TGTGCCAGCAGTTCAGGGTCTTGGCGGGGCTACACCTTC.

V and J are TRBV25-1 and TRBJ1-6; the D gene is possibly TRBD1 (6 bases). Between the trimmed V and J ends, which lost 6 bases and 9 bases, there was a span of 15 bases. Germline lookup yields CDR1 MGHDK and CDR2 SYGVNS. This CDR3 region has 14 residues. In DNA, the CDR3 is TGTGCCAGCAGCCAGGGGACGTGGGGTTCACCCCTCCACTTT. Translation: CASSQGTWGSPLHF.

This chain connects TRBV9 to TRBJ2-1; the match to TRBD2 covers 15 bases. Per germline, CDR1 SGDLS and CDR2 YYNGEE. The V and J ends lost 4 bases and 0 bases, in that order; junction bases with no gene match: 8. The CDR3 runs to 19 residues. The CDR3 bases are TGTGCCAGCAGCCCCGGGGGACTAGCGGGAGGAGCCTCCTACAATGAGCAGTTCTTC. It yields the protein CASSPGGLAGGASYNEQFF.

This rearrangement joins TRBV3-1 (or the pseudogene TRBV3-2) to TRBJ2-3; TRBD2 matches at 15 bases. J lost 3 bases, V lost 2 bases, and 3 bases had no gene match. The CDR3 extends over 17 amino acids. Germline lookup yields CDR1 LGHDT and CDR2 YNNKEL (reference sequence). This CDR3 reads CASSQRGLAGGTDTQYF. The CDR3 nucleotides read TGTGCCAGCAGCCAACGGGGACTAGCGGGGGGTACAGATACGCAGTATTTT.

V gene TRBV10-3 combines with J gene TRBJ1-6; D remains ambiguous. The CDR3 consists of 14 residues. CDR1 ENHRY and CDR2 SYGVKD come from the germline V gene. Trimming took 10 bases from V and 10 from J, leaving 20 bases between them. The CDR3 reads CATQAPADGSPLHF. In DNA, the CDR3 is TGTGCCACTCAGGCCCCCGCCGACGGATCACCCCTCCACTTT.

The chain links TRBV14 to TRBJ2-7, with D perhaps matching TRBD1 (6 bases). With 5 bases removed from V and 5 bases from J, the gap between germline ends came to 19 bases. The CDR3 runs to 15 residues. Germline V gene lookup returns CDR1 SGHDN and CDR2 FVKESK. The CDR3 is CASSFTTQGPHEQYF. CDR3 coding DNA: TGTGCCAGCAGCTTTACGACACAGGGTCCCCACGAGCAGTACTTC.

The chain is built from TRBV18 and TRBJ1-4; maybe TRBD1 (5 bases). Between the trimmed V and J ends, which lost 1 base and 5 bases, there was a span of 11 bases. This CDR3 has 15 residues. The germline gives CDR1 KGHSH, CDR2 LQKENI. This CDR3 is CASSPRQGTNEKLFF. In DNA, the CDR3 is TGTGCCAGCTCACCACGGCAGGGAACGAATGAAAAACTGTTTTTT.

In its sample, this clone was seen a few times. V is TRBV15 and J is TRBJ2-7; D is unclear. Germline V lookup: CDR1 LNHNV, CDR2 YYDKDF (reference sequence). V dropped 0 bases and J dropped 6 bases, with 9 bases sitting between them. The CDR3 spans 13 residues. CDR3 sequence: CATSRDEESEQYF. Here the CDR3 DNA reads TGTGCCACCAGCAGAGATGAGGAGTCCGAGCAGTACTTC. The entire variable domain, with the rest obtained from reference TRBV15 and TRBJ2-7, is as follows: DAMVIQNPRYQVTQFGKPVTLSCSQTLNHNVMYWYQQKSSQAPKLLFHYYDKDFNNEADTPDNFQSRRPNTSFCFLDIRSPGLGDTAMYLCATSRDEESEQYFGPGTRLTVT.

The chain recombines TRBV21-1 with TRBJ1-5; the D call in the table, TRBD1, was not verified against the DNA. TRBV21-1 is a known pseudogene. The CDR3 is 15 residues long. The DNA of the CDR3 is TGTGCCAGCAAGCAGGGATCTGGGCAAAGTCAGCCCCAGCATTTT. Its protein is CASKQGSGQSQPQHF.

V usage is TRBV7-2 and J usage is TRBJ1-2; TRBD1 aligns across 8 bases. V was clipped by 5 bases and J by 4 bases; unmatched bases: 6. The CDR3 loop spans 14 amino acids. The germline V gene encodes CDR1 SGHTA and CDR2 FQGNSA. This chain's CDR3 is CASSPAGTGYGYTF. The CDR3 DNA sequence: TGTGCCAGCAGCCCCGCAGGGACAGGCTATGGCTACACCTTC.

V gene TRBV7-9 combines with J gene TRBJ2-2, with no clear D. The CDR3 runs to 14 residues. CDR1 and CDR2 (germline): SEHNR, FQNEAQ (reference sequence). V was cut by 8 bases and J by 2 bases, with 12 bases left in between. The CDR3 DNA reads as TGTGCCAGCTACTACGCCCAAAACACCGGGGAGCTGTTTTTT. It is translated as CASYYAQNTGELFF.

The J gene is TRBJ1-5, the V gene TRBV28; the D gene is possibly TRBD1 (6 bases). The CDR3 contains 14 residues. CDR1 is MDHEN and CDR2 is SYDVKM in the germline V gene. V shed 7 bases and J shed 1 base, with 11 bases lying between them. This CDR3 reads CASIHGQSNQPQHF. The CDR3 DNA reads as TGTGCCAGCATCCATGGACAGAGCAATCAGCCCCAGCATTTT.

This chain joins TRBV6-6 and TRBJ2-4, with 11 nucleotides matching TRBD1. This CDR3 contains 16 residues. Germline V gene lookup returns CDR1 MNHNY and CDR2 SVGAGI (reference sequence). V lost 7 bases and J lost 2; bases outside the gene matches: 7. The CDR3 loop reads CASNSGQGVSKNIQYF. The DNA of the CDR3 is TGTGCCAGCAATTCGGGACAGGGGGTTTCCAAAAACATTCAGTACTTC.

As DNA, the CDR3 is TGTGCCAGCAGCTCTCCGGGACAATGGAACACTGAAGCTTTCTTT. It codes for CASSSPGQWNTEAFF. The chain employs TRBV6-5 and TRBJ1-1, with D maybe TRBD1 (6 bases). The CDR3 has 15 amino acids. Trimming removed 6 bases at V and 1 base at J, with 15 bases between. Germline values: CDR1 MNHEY, CDR2 SVGAGI.

This chain links TRBV16 with TRBJ1-2; TRBD1 is a possible D gene (5 bases). Germline CDR1 and CDR2: KGHSY and FQNENV. This CDR3 contains 14 residues. Trimming pared 2 bases from V and 7 bases from J, leaving 14 bases between. CDR3: CASSQQTGQGGYTF. The CDR3 DNA reads as TGTGCCAGCAGCCAACAAACAGGTCAGGGTGGCTACACCTTC.

This clone showed up just a few times. This sequence joins TRBV9 and TRBJ1-2, with 10 bases identical to TRBD1. CDR3 length: 16 residues. V trimming: 4 bases; J trimming: 4 bases; junction bases outside the gene matches: 10. Germline CDR1 SGDLS, CDR2 YYNGEE. The CDR3 nucleotides read TGTGCCAGCAGCTCCGGGACAGGGGCGGTCGGCTATGGCTACACCTTC. Translation: CASSSGTGAVGYGYTF.

This clone was picked up one time. This rearrangement joins TRBV21-1 to TRBJ1-3. TRBV21-1 is a pseudogene segment. The CDR3 has 15 amino acids. The CDR3 coding sequence is TGTGCCAGCAGCAAAGACGAAGCGACTGGAAACACCATATATTTT. Amino acid sequence: CASSKDEATGNTIYF.

V and J are TRBV7-2 and TRBJ1-2; D unclear. Per the germline V gene, CDR1 is SGHTA and CDR2 is FQGNSA. The CDR3 contains 13 residues. Trimming took off 5 bases at V and 5 bases at J, with 12 bases between the two ends. The CDR3 nucleotides read TGTGCCAGCAGCCCCCCGGGGATTTATGGCTACACCTTC. Translating gives CASSPPGIYGYTF.

This chain connects TRBV12-3 or TRBV12-4 to TRBJ2-7; tentatively, D is TRBD2 (5 bases). Deletions cut 0 bases from V and 3 bases from J, with 6 bases between. The CDR3 consists of 13 residues. CDR3 sequence (DNA): TGTGCCAGCAGTTTAGCAGGAGGCTACGAGCAGTACTTC. This encodes CASSLAGGYEQYF.

The V gene is TRBV28, the J gene TRBJ2-1; a weak D match, TRBD1 (5 bases). CDR3 size: 15 residues. Germline CDR1 and CDR2: MDHEN and SYDVKM. Trimming removed 6 bases from V and 4 bases from J, with 16 bases in between. The CDR3, as DNA: TGTGCCAGCAGCAACAGGAAACATTCGTACAATGAGCAGTTCTTC. The encoded protein is CASSNRKHSYNEQFF.

This chain connects TRBV5-1 to TRBJ2-2; maybe TRBD2 (5 bases). CDR3 size: 14 residues. Germline CDR1 reads SGHRS; CDR2 reads YFSETQ. The ends were cut back, 2 bases at V and 1 base at J, with 6 bases in the middle. The CDR3 nucleotides read TGCGCCAGCAGCTTCGGAGGGAACACCGGGGAGCTGTTTTTT. It translates to CASSFGGNTGELFF. The variable domain in full, with the rest retrieved from reference TRBV5-1 and TRBJ2-2, is KAGVTQTPRYLIKTRGQQVTLSCSPISGHRSVSWYQQTPGQGLQFLFEYFSETQRNKGNFPGRFSGRQFSNSRSEMNVSTLELGDSALYLCASSFGGNTGELFFGEGSRLTVL.

This rearrangement joins TRBV27 to TRBJ1-5; no definite D call. CDR3 length equals 13 residues. With 8 bases removed from V and 4 bases from J, the gap between germline ends came to 12 bases. Per germline, CDR1 MNHEY and CDR2 SMNVEV (reference sequence). CDR3 nucleotides: TGTGCCAGCGGACTACTAAATAATCAGCCCCAGCATTTT. Its translation is CASGLLNNQPQHF.

This clone was detected only a few times. This sequence joins TRBV4-1 and TRBJ2-7, with 7 bases matching TRBD2. CDR1 and CDR2 from the germline V gene are MGHRA and YSYEKL. The CDR3 is 13 residues long. J gave up 1 base and V 7 bases, and 4 bases lay outside the gene matches. The CDR3 DNA sequence: TGCGCCAGCAAAGAGGGAGGGTCCTACGAGCAGTACTTC. Its protein product is CASKEGGSYEQYF.

This chain joins TRBV6-5 and TRBJ2-7; 7 bases map to TRBD1. The CDR3 is 14 amino acids. V shed 5 bases, J shed 2 bases, and the junction held 6 bases outside the gene matches. Germline loops: CDR1 MNHEY, CDR2 SVGAGI. In DNA form, the CDR3 reads TGTGCCAGCAGTCCCGGACAGGCGGCCTACGAGCAGTACTTC. Amino acid sequence: CASSPGQAAYEQYF.

This chain connects TRBV5-4 to TRBJ1-3; 9 nucleotides agree with TRBD1. The CDR3 spans 15 residues. Germline assignment: CDR1 SGHNT and CDR2 YYREEE (reference sequence). With 2 bases clipped from V and 2 bases from J, the junction kept 2 bases outside the gene matches. The CDR3 coding sequence is TGTGCCAGCAGCTTTGGGACAGGGCCTGGAAACACCATATATTTT. It codes for CASSFGTGPGNTIYF.